The 5 T cell receptor beta chains reported below all come from one sample, sequenced in a study of vaccination and CD4 T cells after COVID-19. Oncomine TCR Beta short-read sequencing was applied to DNA from cultured CD4+ T cells. TCRdb processed the PCR reads anew with MiXCR; each CDR3 protein has one entry. This table has 3,600 or so distinct CDR3 sequences, 30% to 45% appearing once. No antigen has been identified for these receptors. Treatment in this sample: roughly 10-day PBMC culture with coronavirus spike peptide pools or control peptides (ViraFEST assay). What was sequenced was CD4+ T cells from blood, cultured in vitro. The receptors come from a human donor who had recovered from COVID-19.

The chain employs TRBV7-2 and TRBJ2-5; 9 nucleotides line up with TRBD1. CDR3 size: 16 residues. Germline V gene data show CDR1 as SGHTA and CDR2 as FQGNSA. V was pared by 8 bases and J by 4 bases, with 14 bases of the junction left unmatched. DNA of the CDR3: TGTGCCAGCTTATCGCAGGGACAGGGAAACGGAGAGACCCAGTACTTC. This translates into CASLSQGQGNGETQYF.

The J gene is TRBJ1-4, the V gene TRBV6-1, with 10 bases aligning to TRBD1. The CDR3 sequence is 18 residues long. Per the germline V gene, CDR1 is MNHNS and CDR2 is SASEGT. The J segment lost 8 bases and the V segment lost 7 bases, leaving 19 bases of the junction unmatched. CDR3 protein: CASTFYPRDRGRGEKLFF. In DNA form, the CDR3 reads TGTGCCAGCACCTTCTACCCCAGAGACAGGGGGCGAGGGGAAAAACTGTTTTTT.

By frequency in the sample, this clonotype is medium-sized. The chain links TRBV20-1 to TRBJ2-3; D unresolved. V lost 7 bases and J lost 2, with 13 bases in between. The CDR3 spans 13 residues. Germline V gene lookup returns CDR1 DFQATT and CDR2 SNEGSKA (reference sequence). The CDR3 DNA follows: TGCAGTGTTCGTCCGGCAAACACAGATACGCAGTATTTT. Protein sequence: CSVRPANTDTQYF.

The chain joins TRBV6-1 to TRBJ1-1; a weak D match, TRBD1 (5 bases). The V end was cut by 4 bases, the J end by 4 bases, with 10 bases between. Per the germline V gene, CDR1 is MNHNS and CDR2 is SASEGT. This CDR3 comprises 13 residues. This chain's CDR3 is CASSGPGGTEAFF. CDR3 coding DNA: TGTGCCAGCAGTGGCCCGGGGGGCACTGAAGCTTTCTTT.

The rearrangement uses TRBV6-1 and TRBJ1-1; D may be TRBD1 (6 bases). The ends were cut back, 11 bases at V and 5 bases at J, with 21 bases in the middle. This CDR3 is built from 14 residues. Germline CDR1 and CDR2: MNHNS and SASEGT. In DNA, the CDR3 is TGTGCCGCCCGCCCCCAACAGGGAGGTACTGAAGCTTTCTTT. Encoded protein: CAARPQQGGTEAFF.